The entry that follows covers one TCR beta chain sequence. In the study's own analysis: Reference gene primer amplification gave estimated nucleated cell counts. Sequenced by immunoSEQ multiplex PCR; TCRdb stores in-frame clones only, minus some. V, J and clone size reflect that table, while D and trimming were determined from the DNA. The sample has approximately 97,000 clones; approximately 85% are singletons. This specimen comes from a study of blood T cell repertoires in COVID-19. At the level of the study: Acute-phase and convalescent COVID-19 samples originated in the United States, Italy and Spain. T cells, B-cell-depleted T cells, or PBMCs provided the cDNA or gDNA that served as material.

Trimming took off 4 bases at V and 3 bases at J, with 17 bases between the two ends. The CDR3 has 15 amino acids. Germline loops: CDR1 SGHDT, CDR2 YYEEEE. The chain couples TRBV5-6 to TRBJ2-7; D gene uncertain. Material: peripheral blood. This TCR came from a man aged 35 to 55 with active or convalescent COVID-19. CDR3 in amino acids: CASSRWSYGDYEQYF. The CDR3 DNA follows: TGTGCCAGCAGCCGGTGGTCTTATGGAGACTACGAGCAGTACTTC.